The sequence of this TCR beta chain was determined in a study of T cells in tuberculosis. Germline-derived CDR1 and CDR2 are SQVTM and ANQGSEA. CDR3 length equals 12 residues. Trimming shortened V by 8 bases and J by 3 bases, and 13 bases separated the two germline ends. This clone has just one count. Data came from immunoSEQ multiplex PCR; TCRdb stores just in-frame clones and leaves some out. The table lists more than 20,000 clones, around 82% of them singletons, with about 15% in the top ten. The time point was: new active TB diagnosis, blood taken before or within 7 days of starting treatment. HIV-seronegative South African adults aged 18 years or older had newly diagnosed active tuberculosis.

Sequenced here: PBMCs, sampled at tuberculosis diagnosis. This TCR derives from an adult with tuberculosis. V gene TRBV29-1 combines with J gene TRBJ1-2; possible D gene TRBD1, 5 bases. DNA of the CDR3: TGCAGCATAAGCAGGGAGGACTATGGCTACACCTTC. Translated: CSISREDYGYTF. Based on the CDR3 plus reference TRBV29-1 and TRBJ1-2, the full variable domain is SAVISQKPSRDICQRGTSLTIQCQVDSQVTMMFWYRQQPGQSLTLIATANQGSEATYESGFVIDKFPISRPNLTFSTLTVSNMSPEDSSIYLCSISREDYGYTFGSGTRLTVV.